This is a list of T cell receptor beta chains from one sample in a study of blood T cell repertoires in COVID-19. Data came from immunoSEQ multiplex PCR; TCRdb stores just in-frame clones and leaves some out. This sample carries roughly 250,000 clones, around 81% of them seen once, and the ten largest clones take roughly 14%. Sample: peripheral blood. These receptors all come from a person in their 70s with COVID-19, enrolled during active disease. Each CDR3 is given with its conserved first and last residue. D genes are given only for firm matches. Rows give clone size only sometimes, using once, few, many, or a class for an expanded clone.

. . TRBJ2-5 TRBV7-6 TGTGCCAGCAGAAGCAATCGGAGGCAGGAGACCCAGTACTTC CASRSNRRQETQYF
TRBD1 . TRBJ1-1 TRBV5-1 TGCGCCAGCAGCACAGGACAGGGAGGGACTGAAGCTTTCTTT CASSTGQGGTEAFF
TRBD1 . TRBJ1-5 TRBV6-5 TGTGCCAGCAGCCCCGACAGGGAATGGAGTCAGCCCCAGCATTTT CASSPDREWSQPQHF
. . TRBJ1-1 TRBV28 TGTGCCAGCAGTCGATTCCAGGGCTCGCCTTCTGAAGCTTTCTTT CASSRFQGSPSEAFF
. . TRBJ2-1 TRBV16 TGTGCCGGAGCGTCCGACAATGAGCAGTTCTTC CAGASDNEQFF
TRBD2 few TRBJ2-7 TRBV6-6 TGTGCCAGCAGTTACGGCGGGAGGGCCTACGAGCAGTACTTC CASSYGGRAYEQYF
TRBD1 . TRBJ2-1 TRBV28 TGTGCCAGCAGTCTCCGGGACAGCTACAATGAGCAGTTCTTC CASSLRDSYNEQFF
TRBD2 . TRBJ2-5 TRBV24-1 TGTGCCACCAGTGACGGGGGGGTAGAGACCCAGTACTTC CATSDGGVETQYF
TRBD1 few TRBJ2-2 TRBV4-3 TGCGCCAGCAGCCAAGTGGGACAGAGCACCGGGGAGCTGTTTTTT CASSQVGQSTGELFF
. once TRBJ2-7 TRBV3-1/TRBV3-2 TGTGCCAGCAGCCTAGGTTGGGGCAGGTACGAGCAGTACTTC CASSLGWGRYEQYF
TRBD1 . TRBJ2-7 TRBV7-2 TGTGCCAGCAGCCGTCAGGGACAGACCACCTACGAGCAGTACTTC CASSRQGQTTYEQYF
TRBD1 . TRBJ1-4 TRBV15 TGTGCCACCAGCAGAGATACGACAGGGTCCCTATCTCGCGAAAAACTGTTTTTT CATSRDTTGSLSREKLFF
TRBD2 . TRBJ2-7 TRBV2 TGTGCCAGCAGTGGGGAGGGCCCCTACGAGCAGTACTTC CASSGEGPYEQYF
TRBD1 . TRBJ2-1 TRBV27 TGTGCCAGCAGTGTGGACAGGGGAGAATACAATGAGCAGTTCTTC CASSVDRGEYNEQFF
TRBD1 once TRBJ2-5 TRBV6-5 TGTGCCAGCAGCTCCGGGACAGGGTATGAGACCCAGTACTTC CASSSGTGYETQYF
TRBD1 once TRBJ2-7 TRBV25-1 TGTGCCAGCAGTGACCTCAGCCCGGGACAGGGAGGCGAGCAGTACTTC CASSDLSPGQGGEQYF
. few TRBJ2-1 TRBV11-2 TGTGCCAGCAGCTTAGAGCGGCTAGCCGGCGATGAGCAGTTCTTC CASSLERLAGDEQFF
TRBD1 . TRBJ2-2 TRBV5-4 TGTGCCAGCAGCTGGTGGGACAGGGGAGACGCCGGGGAGCTGTTTTTT CASSWWDRGDAGELFF
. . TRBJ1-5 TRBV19 TGTGCCAGTAGTGGCGGGGTGGGTCAGCCCCAGCATTTT CASSGGVGQPQHF
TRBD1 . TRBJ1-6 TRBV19 TGTGCCAGTAGTCTCCAGGACAGGGAGGATTCACCCCTCCACTTT CASSLQDREDSPLHF
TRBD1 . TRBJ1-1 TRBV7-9 TGTGCCAGCAGCTTAATTGGGGACAGGAACACTGAAGCTTTCTTT CASSLIGDRNTEAFF
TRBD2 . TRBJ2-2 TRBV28 TGTGCCAGCAGGGTAAGCGGGAGGCCTATAAACACCGGGGAGCTGTTTTTT CASRVSGRPINTGELFF
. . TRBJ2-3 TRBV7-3 TGTGCCAGCAGCTCTCAGTACACAGATACGCAGTATTTT CASSSQYTDTQYF
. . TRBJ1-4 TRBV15 TGTGCCACCGGGGTGGGGGCAGCCTTTGCAACTAATGAAAAACTGTTTTTT CATGVGAAFATNEKLFF
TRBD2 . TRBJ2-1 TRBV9 TGTGCCAGCAGCCCCATTCCTAGCGGAGTTTACAATGAGCAGTTCTTC CASSPIPSGVYNEQFF
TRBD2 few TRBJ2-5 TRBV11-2 TGTGCCAGCAGCTTAGATCATCTGGCTAGCGGGCGGACCCAGTACTTC CASSLDHLASGRTQYF
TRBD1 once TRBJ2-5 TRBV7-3 TGTGCCAGCAGCCTCTCGGGACAGGCACAAGAGACCCAGTACTTC CASSLSGQAQETQYF